A selection of T cell receptor beta chains follows, all from one sample in a study of identical twins. TCRdb reprocessed the 5' RACE reads via MiXCR and lists one record per CDR3 protein. This sample has roughly 720,000 distinct CDR3 sequences, with roughly 18% found just once. These sequences were also reported in another study, on T cells expressing NK-cell markers.

Material: PBMCs. The receptor set was obtained from a woman aged 18-29 years in good health. CDR3s include the opening cysteine and the closing phenylalanine or tryptophan. A D gene is named only where the DNA matches it firmly. Not every row has a clone size; where given, it reads once, few, many or a size class.

abundance	j_gene	d_gene	v_gene	CDR3nt	CDR3aa
-	TRBJ2-3	TRBD2	TRBV20-1	TGCAGTGCTAGAACGGCGGGAGTCATAGGCACAGATACGCAGTATTTT	CSARTAGVIGTDTQYF
-	TRBJ2-2	-	TRBV9	TGTGCCAGCAGCGATCATCCAAGTTTGTCCGGGGAGCTGTTTTTT	CASSDHPSLSGELFF
-	TRBJ2-1	TRBD2	TRBV20-1	TGCAGCCCCAAAGGGACTAGCGGGGGGGCGAGCTCCTACAATGAGCAGTTCTTC	CSPKGTSGGASSYNEQFF
few	TRBJ2-1	TRBD2	TRBV4-1	TGCGCCAGCAGCCAAGCTCCTAGCGGGACCACCAGCTCCTACAATGAGCAGTTCTTC	CASSQAPSGTTSSYNEQFF
few	TRBJ2-1	-	TRBV12-3/TRBV12-4	TGTGCCAGCAGCCTATCCCCTCCCGTAATCAATGAGCAGTTCTTC	CASSLSPPVINEQFF
-	TRBJ2-1	TRBD1	TRBV30	TGTGCCTGGAACTACCAGGGACAGGGGACGAACAATGAGCAGTTCTTC	CAWNYQGQGTNNEQFF
few	TRBJ2-5	-	TRBV5-6	TGTGCCAGCAGACGCGGGAACTACGAGACCCAGTACTTC	CASRRGNYETQYF
many	TRBJ2-7	-	TRBV12-5	TGTGCTAGTGGTTTGCTAGTGGAGACCCCGCAGTACTTC	CASGLLVETPQYF
-	TRBJ2-1	TRBD2	TRBV20-1	TGCAGTGCTAGAGAGCCAACTCTAGCGGGAGTAATTAATGAGCAGTTCTTC	CSAREPTLAGVINEQFF
few	TRBJ2-7	-	TRBV20-1	TGCAGTGCTAGAGATGGATGGAGATCCAACGAGCAGTACTTC	CSARDGWRSNEQYF
-	TRBJ2-3	TRBD2	TRBV4-3	TGCGCCAGCAGCCCCGAATTGTGGGCGGGGGCGCAGTATTTT	CASSPELWAGAQYF
-	TRBJ1-1	TRBD1	TRBV9	TGTGCCAGCAGCGTAGGGGACAGCAGCGCTTTCTTT	CASSVGDSSAFF
once	TRBJ2-5	-	TRBV2	TGTGCCAGCGGGCCGGGACTTCAAGAGACCCAGTACTTC	CASGPGLQETQYF
-	TRBJ2-5	-	TRBV5-1	TGCGCCAGCAGCACTCCGAGAACCGGGACGGACCAAGAGACCCAGTACTTC	CASSTPRTGTDQETQYF
-	TRBJ2-3	-	TRBV5-1	TGCGCCAGCAGCTGGCAGGGGATTGACTCAGATACGCAGTATTTT	CASSWQGIDSDTQYF
-	TRBJ2-3	TRBD2	TRBV20-1	TGCAGTGCTCGGACTAGCGGGAACACAGATACGCAGTATTTT	CSARTSGNTDTQYF
-	TRBJ2-5	-	TRBV27	TGTGCCAGCAGTTTATCAGCTATCTCATTCCAAGAGACCCAGTACTTC	CASSLSAISFQETQYF
-	TRBJ2-1	-	TRBV12-3/TRBV12-4	TGTGCCAGCACCCCCGGGGGTAGCGGCTCCTACAATGAGCAGTTCTTC	CASTPGGSGSYNEQFF
-	TRBJ1-4	-	TRBV7-9	TGTGCCAGCAGCTTATCGGGGTTCGGAGAAAAACTGTTTTTT	CASSLSGFGEKLFF
-	TRBJ2-5	-	TRBV6-1	TGTGCCAGCAGTGAAGCGCTTGGGGCGAAGACCCAGTACTTC	CASSEALGAKTQYF
-	TRBJ2-1	TRBD1	TRBV6-2/TRBV6-3	TGTGCCAGCAGCTCGAGGACAGGGGTCGGCAATGAGCAGTTCTTC	CASSSRTGVGNEQFF
-	TRBJ2-2	TRBD2	TRBV7-2	TGTGCCAGTAGCGGGAGGCCGGCCACCGGGGAGCTGTTTTTT	CASSGRPATGELFF
-	TRBJ2-5	-	TRBV12-3/TRBV12-4	TGTGCCAGCAGGACCCGGGGATGGATTGGGACCCAGTACTTC	CASRTRGWIGTQYF
-	TRBJ1-5	-	TRBV20-1	TGCAGTGCTCTCGCGACGGAGGGCAATCAGCCCCAGCATTTT	CSALATEGNQPQHF
-	TRBJ1-2	-	TRBV2	TGTGCCCTGATTAAACTGGGGTTGGCCTATGGCTACACCTTC	CALIKLGLAYGYTF
-	TRBJ1-2	-	TRBV4-1	TGCGCCAGCAGCCAAGCGACACTACTTAACTATGGCTACACCTTC	CASSQATLLNYGYTF
-	TRBJ2-6	-	TRBV4-2	TGTGCCAGCAGCCAGGAAGGCGGGAATTGGGCCAACGTCCTGACTTTC	CASSQEGGNWANVLTF
-	TRBJ2-1	TRBD1	TRBV24-1	TGTGCCACCAGTGATTCGGAGAGAGGGACAGGGGACTACAATGAGCAGTTCTTC	CATSDSERGTGDYNEQFF
few	TRBJ2-7	-	TRBV5-1	TGCGCCAGCAGCTTCCAGAGAGAGCAGTACTTC	CASSFQREQYF
few	TRBJ2-5	-	TRBV5-6	TGTGCCAGCAGCCCAAGACGAATATTAGTGACCCAGTACTTC	CASSPRRILVTQYF
few	TRBJ2-1	-	TRBV3-1	TGTGCCAGCAGCCAAGCGTGGAATTACAATGAGCAGTTCTTC	CASSQAWNYNEQFF
once	TRBJ2-5	TRBD2	TRBV5-4	TGTGCCAGCAGCTTTCCTCATGGCGGGGGACAAGAGACCCAGTACTTC	CASSFPHGGGQETQYF
-	TRBJ2-1	-	TRBV6-2/TRBV6-3	TGTGCCAGCCTCGCGAGATCGGCCAGCTCCTACAATGAGCAGTTCTTC	CASLARSASSYNEQFF
few	TRBJ1-1	TRBD1	TRBV5-5	TGTGCCAGCAGCCCGACAGGGATCACTGAAGCTTTCTTT	CASSPTGITEAFF
-	TRBJ1-6	-	TRBV12-3/TRBV12-4	TGTGCCAGCACTGGGCACGGGGCAATTAATTCACCCCTCCACTTT	CASTGHGAINSPLHF
few	TRBJ2-7	TRBD2	TRBV7-2	TGTGCCAGCAGCTTTCAGGCTCAACTAGCGGGAGGCGAGCAGTACTTC	CASSFQAQLAGGEQYF
-	TRBJ2-1	TRBD2	TRBV20-1	TGCAGTGCTAAAGGGGAGCCTAGCGGGAAGAATGAGCAGTTCTTC	CSAKGEPSGKNEQFF
-	TRBJ2-7	-	TRBV6-1	TGTGCCAGCAGTGAAGGCCCCCTTTCCTACGAGCAGTACTTC	CASSEGPLSYEQYF
-	TRBJ2-1	-	TRBV3-1	TGTGCCAGCAGCCAAGGCGGAAGGGATGAGCAGTTCTTC	CASSQGGRDEQFF
-	TRBJ2-2	TRBD2	TRBV3-1	TGTGCCAGCAGCCATCTTGCGGGAGGGCCGTCCGGGGAGCTGTTTTTT	CASSHLAGGPSGELFF
few	TRBJ2-1	TRBD2	TRBV12-3/TRBV12-4	TGTGCCTCACTCGCGACTAGCGGGACTAATGAGCAGTTCTTC	CASLATSGTNEQFF